This T cell receptor beta chain derives from a study of shared clonotypes between healthy human individuals. The sorted-subset replicate PCRs were given around 200 ng DNA, which is 30,000 to 35,000 T cell genomes. The protocol was immunoSEQ multiplex PCR, while the TCRdb copy is restricted to in-frame clones and leaves out a portion. There are millions of clones in the sample; approximately 93% occur only once, and around 0.4% lies in the top ten. CD45RA-negative memory and CD45RA+ naive subsets were split from the CD4+ cells. V was pared by 6 bases and J by 4 bases, with 12 bases of the junction left unmatched. The germline gives CDR1 MNHNY, CDR2 SVGAGI (reference sequence). There are 16 residues in the CDR3.

V is TRBV6-6 and J is TRBJ2-1; TRBD2 aligns across 7 bases. The sequencing sample was made of naive CD4+ T cells from PBMCs. The subset here: CD45RA+ positively selected. This clonotype was obtained from a man aged 18 to 30 in good health. Some clones in this sample may be carry-over from other donors' samples. The CDR3 reads CASRTPLARGYNEQFF. In DNA form, the CDR3 reads TGTGCCAGCAGAACTCCACTAGCGCGTGGTTACAATGAGCAGTTCTTC.